This paragraph covers one T cell receptor (beta chain) sequence. Its antigen is currently not known. The input lacks base qualities; no much larger clone sits a single base away. The data stem from a study of T cell responses to AZD1222 COVID-19 vaccine (dated by TCRdb to the early 2020s). About the study as a whole: TCR sequencing covered fewer than 250 trial participants: 200 to 220 given two doses of AZD1222 and some 25 given two doses of MenACWY control vaccine. Trial participants were enrolled by age into subgroups of 18-55, 56-69 and 70-plus years, and approximately 150, 30 and 60 TCR-sequenced participants, respectively, were included in these subgroups. Summary of the overall study and its limitations: The 56-69-year group was small, and its depth increase did not reach significance, likely because of low power. After two AZD1222 doses, spike-specific TCR breadth and depth were significantly higher than at day 0 and than in MenACWY recipients. Participants were mostly white British, with more females than males. The authors suggested clonal diversity may have been underestimated. Nearly half of unique spike-specific TCRs reportedly recognized epitopes outside regions mutated in the B.1.351 and B.1.1.7 variants. Conclusions about previously exposed vaccinees are limited, since just five or six AZD1222 recipients were seropositive for SARS-CoV-2 at baseline. No day 14 peak-response samples were available, so repertoires were characterized only after the peak T cell response. CD4 TCRs associated with the vaccine covered the entire spike protein, and the dominant responses were in regions 160-218 and 743-854.

The CDR3 holds 11 amino acids from the cysteine to the phenylalanine. The read is trimmed to its CDR3 DNA, 33 bases read in frame from base 1. CDR1 and CDR2 are read off the germline V gene as SGHTA and FQGNSA. V and J are truncated by 1 base and 3 bases respectively, leaving an intervening sequence of 1 base. Read against the paper, the sample's time point label means: baseline before first vaccination. The treatment or condition label for this specimen denotes: meningococcal conjugate vaccine given as trial control. Vaccinee samples were obtained from the UK trials COV001 and COV002, which included a single-blind randomized controlled phase 2/3 trial of AZD1222 (ChAdOx1 nCoV-19) in healthy adults. For TCRbeta chain sequencing, PBMC samples were collected from trial participants at day 0 and at day 28 after the second dose. The CDR3 regions of human TCRbeta chains were analyzed by immunosequencing. For the original study's pipeline: Repertoire TCRs were matched against a reference library of SARS-CoV-2-specific TCRs generated with the MIRA antigen-specificity platform. Breadth was defined as the fraction of unique TCRs that were SARS-CoV-2-associated, and depth was defined as the fraction of total T cells that were SARS-CoV-2-associated. Using the MIRA data, each spike-specific TCR was mapped to the spike region that the TCR reacts to and placed in a CD4 or CD8 class. Log10-transformed breadth and depth values were compared by one-way ANOVA with Sidak's multiple comparisons tests. This is the immuneACCESS table as TCRdb keeps it, with only in-frame sequences that have V and J called. A part of the clones is gone; compared with another copy, unresolved V genes explain less than half, and the rest is unexplained. The V and J calls and clone size were taken over from that table, and D and trimming were inferred from the DNA. The sample table shows about 160,000 clones, and roughly 94% are seen once. The leading ten clones occupy roughly 4.5% of the sample.

Rearrangement joined TRBV7-2 to TRBJ2-7; no confident D gene assignment can be made. The clonotype was recovered from an adult in good health. The sample consisted of peripheral blood, taken on day 0 of MenACWY control vaccination. Here is the DNA: TGTGCCAGCAGCTTAGTCTACGAGCAGTACTTC. The encoded protein is CASSLVYEQYF.